This entry features one T cell receptor beta chain sequence. Patients of the Seattle cohort, enrolled during active infection, were followed longitudinally. This sample is part of a study of blood T cell repertoires in COVID-19. Trimming removed 5 bases from V and 4 bases from J; junction bases left unmatched: 8. The CDR3 length is 16 residues. Germline CDR1 is SGHAT and CDR2 is FQNNGV. Generated by immunoSEQ multiplex PCR, the TCRdb table keeps only in-frame clones and is missing some. The sample lists about 370,000 clones; roughly nine tenths were seen once. J is TRBJ2-2 and V is TRBV11-2; TRBD1 agrees at 9 bases. Sequencing was performed on peripheral blood. The receptor comes from a woman in her thirties with COVID-19, enrolled during active disease. The CDR3 here is CASSPHRDRATGELFF. CDR3 DNA sequence: TGTGCCAGCAGCCCCCACCGGGACAGGGCCACCGGGGAGCTGTTTTTT. The full variable domain, with the rest looked up from reference TRBV11-2 and TRBJ2-2, is EAGVAQSPRYKIIEKRQSVAFWCNPISGHATLYWYQQILGQGPKLLIQFQNNGVVDDSQLPKDRFSAERLKGVDSTLKIQPAKLEDSAVYLCASSPHRDRATGELFFGEGSRLTVL.